This T cell receptor beta chain was sequenced for a study of persistence of HIV-infected CD4 T cells. V lost 0 bases, J lost 2 bases, and 4 bases lay in between. CDR3 size: 14 residues. The V gene's germline CDR1 is LGHNA and CDR2 YSLEER. The stimulus was an HIV-1 Gag 15-mer peptide pool, 0.85 to 1 ug/peptide/mL. CD40L/CD69 double-negative CD45RO-high memory CD4+ T cells were collected. In regard to this clone: Its antigen remains unidentified.

The immunoSEQ assay was version 4, run in survey mode. The table came from immunoSEQ multiplex PCR; TCRdb's copy has only in-frame clones and leaves some out. The sample gives approximately 34,000 clones, 82% of which show up once; over 15% is in the top ten. The receptor was isolated from an adult woman with HIV who was CMV-seropositive. This specimen consisted of CD4+ T cells sorted from PBMCs after approximately 19-hour stimulation, obtained from a patient who received antiretroviral therapy. The chain is built from TRBV4-3 and TRBJ2-2; D unresolved. CDR3 protein: CASSQDVNTGELFF. In DNA form, the CDR3 reads TGCGCCAGCAGCCAAGACGTTAACACCGGGGAGCTGTTTTTT.